This T cell receptor beta chain was identified during a study of T cell changes during pregnancy in multiple sclerosis. Sequenced by immunoSEQ multiplex PCR; TCRdb stores in-frame clones only, minus some. The data hold about 43,000 clones, with around 90% observed a single time. The V end lost 3 bases, the J end lost 0 bases, and 17 bases lay between the germline ends. The CDR3 loop spans 17 amino acids. Germline V CDR1 and CDR2: LNHDA, SQIVND (reference sequence). The receptor's source is a female donor with multiple sclerosis, enrolled in a pregnancy study. V usage is TRBV19 and J usage is TRBJ1-1; maybe TRBD1 (6 bases). Sequenced sample: PBMCs (not recorded whether the cells were cultured). In nucleotides, the CDR3 is TGTGCCAGTAGTATGGCCCACCGGACAGACATGAACACTGAAGCTTTCTTT. Protein: CASSMAHRTDMNTEAFF.